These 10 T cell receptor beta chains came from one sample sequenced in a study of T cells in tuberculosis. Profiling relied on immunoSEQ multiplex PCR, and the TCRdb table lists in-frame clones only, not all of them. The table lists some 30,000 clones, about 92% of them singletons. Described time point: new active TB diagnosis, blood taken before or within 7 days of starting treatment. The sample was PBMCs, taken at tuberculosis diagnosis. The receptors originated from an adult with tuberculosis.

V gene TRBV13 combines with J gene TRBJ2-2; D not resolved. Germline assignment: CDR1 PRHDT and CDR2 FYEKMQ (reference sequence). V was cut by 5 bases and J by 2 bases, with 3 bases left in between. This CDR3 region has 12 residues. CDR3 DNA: TGTGCCAGCAGCCTAAACACCGGGGAGCTGTTTTTT. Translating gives CASSLNTGELFF.

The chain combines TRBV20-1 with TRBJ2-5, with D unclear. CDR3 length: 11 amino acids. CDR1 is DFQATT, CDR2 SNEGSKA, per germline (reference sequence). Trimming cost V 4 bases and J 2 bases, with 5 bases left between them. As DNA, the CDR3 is TGCAGTGCTAAGCCGCAAGAGACCCAGTACTTC. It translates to CSAKPQETQYF.

CDR3 DNA: TGTGCCACCAGGGGAGGGTACGAGGGCAATCAGCCCCAGCATTTT. As protein: CATRGGYEGNQPQHF. This chain uses TRBV15 with TRBJ1-5; D unresolved. Trimming pared 6 bases from V and 2 bases from J, leaving 14 bases between. Germline V gene lookup returns CDR1 LNHNV and CDR2 YYDKDF (reference sequence). CDR3 length: 15 amino acids.

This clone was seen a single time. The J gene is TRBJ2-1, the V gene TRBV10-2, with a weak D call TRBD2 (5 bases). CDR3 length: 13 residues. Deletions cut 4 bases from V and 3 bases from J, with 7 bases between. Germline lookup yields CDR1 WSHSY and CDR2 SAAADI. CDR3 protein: CASSVGSYNEQFF. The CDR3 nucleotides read TGCGCCAGCAGTGTTGGGAGCTACAATGAGCAGTTCTTC.

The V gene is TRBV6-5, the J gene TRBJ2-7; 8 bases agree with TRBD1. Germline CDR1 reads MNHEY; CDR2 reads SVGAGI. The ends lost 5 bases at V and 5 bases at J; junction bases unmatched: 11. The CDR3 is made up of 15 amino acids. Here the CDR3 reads CASSPPGDRIDEQYF. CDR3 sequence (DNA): TGTGCCAGCAGTCCGCCGGGGGACAGGATCGACGAGCAGTACTTC.

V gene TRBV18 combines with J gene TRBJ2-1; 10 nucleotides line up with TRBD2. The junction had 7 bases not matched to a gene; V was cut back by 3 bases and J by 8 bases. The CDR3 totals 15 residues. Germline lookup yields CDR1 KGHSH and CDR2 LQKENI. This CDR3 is CASSPLAGVYDEQFF. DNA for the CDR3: TGTGCCAGCTCACCGCTAGCGGGAGTATATGATGAGCAGTTCTTC.

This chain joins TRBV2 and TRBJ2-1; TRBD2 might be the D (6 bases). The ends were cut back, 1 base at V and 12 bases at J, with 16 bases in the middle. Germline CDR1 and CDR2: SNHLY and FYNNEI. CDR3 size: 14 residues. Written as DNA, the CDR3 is TGTGCCAGCAGTGAAGGACTAGGTGGCGGCGTGCAGTTCTTC. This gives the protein CASSEGLGGGVQFF.

CDR3 sequence reads: CASSSGTGNTYEQYF. The CDR3 DNA reads as TGTGCCAGCAGCTCCGGGACAGGTAACACCTACGAGCAGTACTTC. The chain has TRBV7-9 and TRBJ2-7; the match to TRBD1 covers 8 bases. The CDR3 has 15 residues. Germline CDR1 and CDR2: SEHNR and FQNEAQ (reference sequence). The V segment lost 4 bases and the J segment 2 bases; nucleotides outside the gene matches: 7.

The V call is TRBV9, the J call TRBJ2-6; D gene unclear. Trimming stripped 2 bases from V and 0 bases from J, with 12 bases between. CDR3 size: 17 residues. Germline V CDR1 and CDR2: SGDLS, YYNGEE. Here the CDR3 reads CASSVFAAFSGANVLTF. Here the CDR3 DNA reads TGTGCCAGCAGCGTGTTCGCAGCGTTCTCTGGGGCCAACGTCCTGACTTTC. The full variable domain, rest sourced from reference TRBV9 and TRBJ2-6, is DSGVTQTPKHLITATGQRVTLRCSPRSGDLSVYWYQQSLDQGLQFLIQYYNGEERAKGNILERFSAQQFPDLHSELNLSSLELGDSALYFCASSVFAAFSGANVLTFGAGSRLTVL.

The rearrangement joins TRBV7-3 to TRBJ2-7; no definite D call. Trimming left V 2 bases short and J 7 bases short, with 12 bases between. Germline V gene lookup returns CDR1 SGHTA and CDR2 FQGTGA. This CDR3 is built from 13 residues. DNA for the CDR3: TGTGCCAGCAGCTTAGGTCCCGCCGGGGAGCAGTACTTC. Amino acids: CASSLGPAGEQYF.